This T cell receptor beta chain stems from a study of shared clonotypes between healthy human individuals. Here immunoSEQ multiplex PCR was the method, and the copy in TCRdb shows in-frame clones only, minus some. The sample records about 530,000 clones, 90% to 97% being singletons. The germline V gene has CDR1 MNHEY and CDR2 SMNVEV (reference sequence). The CDR3 loop spans 15 amino acids. The V end was cut by 1 base, the J end by 7 bases, with 13 bases between. The receptor comes from a woman younger than 45 in good health. This chain links TRBV27 with TRBJ1-4; possible D gene TRBD1, 6 bases. Sequencing was done on a sample of naive CD4+ T cells sorted from blood. Subset given: CD45RA+ positively selected. CDR3: CASSLLGAPGEKLFF. DNA of the CDR3: TGTGCCAGCAGTTTATTGGGGGCGCCTGGTGAAAAACTGTTTTTT.